Described below is a single T cell receptor (beta chain) sequence and its context. Germline V lookup: CDR1 MNHEY, CDR2 SMNVEV (reference sequence). This CDR3 has 14 residues. Trimming left V 3 bases short and J 2 bases short, with 10 bases between. The data are from a study of blood T cell repertoires in COVID-19. The assay was immunoSEQ multiplex PCR, and TCRdb's table has in-frame clones only and misses some. The sample lists hundreds of thousands of clones; about nine tenths were seen once. This clonotype was obtained from a woman aged 25 to 39 with active or convalescent COVID-19. The sequenced sample was peripheral blood. The chain employs TRBV27 and TRBJ1-1, with D perhaps matching TRBD1 (6 bases). The CDR3 bases are TGTGCCAGCAGTTTTGGGACAACCAACACTGAAGCTTTCTTT. Amino acids: CASSFGTTNTEAFF.